A single sample gave rise to the 10 T cell receptor beta chains below, sequenced in a study of beta chain features in type 1 diabetes. Study-wide results and limits: People with Type 1 diabetes carried modestly yet significantly shorter TCRB CDR3s in all four CD4+ subsets.

Their target antigens are unknown. The entirety of the isolated RNA underwent reverse transcription, so expressed TCRB transcripts were sequenced. Some clones are missing from TCRdb's copy, which holds only in-frame ones; the method was immunoSEQ multiplex PCR. The repertoire holds approximately 150,000 clones, roughly 59% seen once, with roughly 0.089% in the top ten. The sample was naive CD4+ T cells from blood. These receptors were obtained from a man aged 30-40 years with type 1 diabetes.

The rearrangement joins TRBV2 to TRBJ2-5; 10 bases map to TRBD1. Germline V gives CDR1 SNHLY, CDR2 FYNNEI. This CDR3 contains 13 residues. V lost 5 bases and J lost 5; bases outside the gene matches: 2. CDR3 protein: CASSSTGGETQYF. CDR3 sequence (DNA): TGTGCCAGCAGTTCGACAGGGGGCGAGACCCAGTACTTC.

The chain uses TRBV18 and TRBJ2-5, with TRBD2 matching over 7 bases. With 2 bases clipped from V and 2 bases from J, the junction kept 8 bases outside the gene matches. This CDR3 has 16 amino acids. Germline CDR1 is KGHSH and CDR2 is LQKENI. The CDR3 spells CASSPKGASGQETQYF. Written as DNA, the CDR3 is TGTGCCAGCTCACCAAAGGGCGCTAGCGGACAAGAGACCCAGTACTTC.

Written as DNA, the CDR3 is TGTGCCAGCAAGAAGCGGGACACCGGGGAGCTGTTTTTT. It yields the protein CASKKRDTGELFF. J is TRBJ2-2 and V is TRBV6-5; D is possibly TRBD2 (6 bases). Germline values: CDR1 MNHEY, CDR2 SVGAGI. The CDR3 has 13 amino acids. V lost 7 bases, J lost 3 bases, and 9 bases lay in between.

The V and J genes are TRBV7-9 and TRBJ1-1; D unclear. CDR1 and CDR2 (germline): SEHNR, FQNEAQ (reference sequence). The length of the CDR3 is 12 residues. V gave up 5 bases and J gave up 1 base, with 5 bases separating them. The DNA for the CDR3 is TGTGCCAGCAGCCCAGAGAACACTGAAGCTTTCTTT. Translation: CASSPENTEAFF.

This clone was detected a few times. V usage is TRBV5-6 and J usage is TRBJ2-7, with D possibly matching TRBD1 (5 bases). V was shortened by 5 bases and J by 5 bases, with 23 bases between the two germline ends. From germline, CDR1 is SGHDT and CDR2 YYEEEE. The CDR3 extends over 16 amino acids. CDR3 nucleotides: TGTGCCAGCAGAACTGGAACAGGTACGATTTTCCACGAGCAGTACTTC. The encoded protein is CASRTGTGTIFHEQYF.

This clone showed up just once. The chain carries TRBV27 and TRBJ1-5; no clear D gene. Germline lookup yields CDR1 MNHEY and CDR2 SMNVEV (reference sequence). This CDR3 region has 12 residues. Trimming shortened V by 3 bases and J by 4 bases, and 4 bases separated the two germline ends. The chain's CDR3 is CASSFLNQPQHF. CDR3 nucleotides: TGTGCCAGCAGTTTTCTGAATCAGCCCCAGCATTTT.

The chain joins TRBV11-2 to TRBJ2-1; D is unclear. This CDR3 has 12 residues. CDR1 and CDR2 from the germline V gene are SGHAT and FQNNGV. Trimming removed 1 base from V and 10 bases from J, with 8 bases in between. The CDR3 spells CASSLGGEEQFF. For the CDR3, the DNA is TGTGCCAGCAGCTTAGGAGGCGAGGAGCAGTTCTTC.

The chain is built from TRBV2 and TRBJ2-5; D remains unclear. This CDR3 spans 13 amino acids. CDR1 and CDR2 (germline): SNHLY, FYNNEI. V was cut by 3 bases and J by 2 bases, with 7 bases left in between. The CDR3 bases are TGTGCCAGCAGTGACGGCAGACAAGAGACCCAGTACTTC. Translation gives CASSDGRQETQYF.

The chain is built from TRBV10-2 and TRBJ2-1, with TRBD2 matching over 8 bases. The CDR3 covers 15 residues. The germline gives CDR1 WSHSY, CDR2 SAAADI. V gave up 10 bases and J gave up 5 bases; unmatched junction bases: 13. CDR3 protein: CATSPQAGVNNEQFF. CDR3 coding DNA: TGCGCCACCAGCCCCCAAGCGGGGGTGAACAATGAGCAGTTCTTC.

The genes are TRBV29-1 and TRBJ2-1; 7 nucleotides align to TRBD2. The junction had 6 bases not matched to a gene; V was cut back by 5 bases and J by 5 bases. The CDR3 spans 13 residues. Germline V gene sequence: CDR1 SQVTM, CDR2 ANQGSEA. The CDR3 nucleotides read TGCAGCGTTAGCTCGAGCGGGAACAATGAGCAGTTCTTC. It yields the protein CSVSSSGNNEQFF.